Detailed here is one T cell receptor (beta chain). The antigen it recognizes is unknown. Base quality data are lacking; no much larger clone is found one base away. The collaborating institutions used their own protocols to collect whole blood in K2EDTA tubes. For TCRbeta analysis, collaborators shipped samples as frozen whole blood, isolated PBMCs, or DNA extracted from either of those sample types. These data come from a study of blood T cell repertoires in COVID-19 (dated by TCRdb to 2018 to 2021). Background on the whole study: Collaborator samples came from the United States, Italy and Spain and covered acute and convalescent phases of COVID-19. A freely available public database, intended as a resource for researchers studying the immune response to SARS-CoV-2, is where the repertoires were released. Where available, HLA class I and class II types were obtained from metadata supplied by the sample provider rather than from assay-based typing. Deeply sampled blood TCRbeta repertoires from subjects exposed to, actively infected with, or recovered from COVID-19 were included in the dataset. The material from the prospective study consisted of cDNA or gDNA derived from T cells, B-cell-depleted T cells, or PBMCs. The samples were drawn from two sources: the first 160 participants of the ongoing ImmuneRACE study, and 1,000 to 1,500 subjects contributed by 6 global collaborators. Sample metadata almost always included a de-identified subject ID, COVID-19 status, age in years and sex. The full study reports these points: Clinical and demographic metadata were provided uncurated, with the amount varying by source and participant.

TCRbeta CDR3 regions were amplified from genomic DNA using the immunoSEQ Assay, a bias-controlled multiplex PCR. The authors' pipeline ran thus. Nucleated cell counts per sample were estimated from amplification of reference gene primers within the assay. Sequence reads were collapsed and filtered to measure the absolute abundance of every unique TCRbeta CDR3 rearrangement. For each sample, productive Simpson clonality was calculated by taking the square root of Simpson's diversity index across productive rearrangements. Entries here come from immuneACCESS through TCRdb and include only in-frame sequences with V and J called. Some clones fail to appear in such tables; in the studies checked, an unresolved V gene covers under half of the shortfall, and the cause of the remainder is unknown. The V and J calls and clone size were taken over from that table, and D and trimming were inferred from the DNA. This sample comprises approximately 210,000 clones, around four fifths of them detected only once. Of the sample, approximately 8% is held by the ten largest clones.

Reading from cysteine to phenylalanine, the CDR3 counts 14 amino acids. The only DNA kept is the CDR3, 42 bases in frame from the first base. CDR1 and CDR2, per the germline V gene, are SNHLY and FYNNEI. V loses 6 bases at its end and J loses 4 bases; junction bases beyond the gene matches: 7. The chain is encoded by TRBV2 joined to TRBJ1-1; a stretch of 8 junction bases matches TRBD1. The source of this sequence is a woman aged 45 to 65 with active or convalescent COVID-19. The sample taken for sequencing was peripheral blood. CDR3 loop: CASRAGGMGTEAFF. At the DNA level, the sequence is TGTGCCAGCAGAGCAGGGGGCATGGGCACTGAAGCTTTCTTT.